The rows below give T cell receptor beta chains drawn from one sample of a study of T-cell memory formation after mild COVID-19. TCRdb re-derived calls from the 5' RACE reads in MiXCR, one entry per CDR3 protein. The sample has 550,000 to 600,000 distinct CDR3 sequences, 15% to 20% seen once. Sequencing used PBMCs or a T cell subset sorted from them (not recorded which). The receptors stem from an adult woman who had mild COVID-19 (a few samples of this study predate the infection). Cell type and time point are not known. CDR3s include the opening cysteine and the closing phenylalanine or tryptophan. A D gene is named only where the DNA matches it firmly. Only part of the rows carry a size: once, few, many, or a class if the clone is expanded.

few,NA,TRBJ1-1,TRBV27,CASSPRGTAREAFF,TGTGCCAGCAGCCCTAGGGGAACAGCCAGGGAAGCTTTCTTT
NA,NA,TRBJ2-1,TRBV19,CASSMPWDANNEQFF,TGTGCCAGTAGTATGCCTTGGGATGCTAACAATGAGCAGTTCTTC
NA,TRBD1,TRBJ2-1,TRBV9,CASSVWGQGAGNEQFF,TGTGCCAGCAGCGTATGGGGACAGGGGGCCGGCAATGAGCAGTTCTTC
few,TRBD2,TRBJ2-2,TRBV24-1,CATSAGTSSVGELFF,TGTGCCACCAGTGCCGGGACTAGTTCGGTCGGGGAGCTGTTTTTT
NA,NA,TRBJ2-3,TRBV11-2,CASSSPRRGPVSDTQYF,TGTGCCAGCAGCTCCCCCCGAAGGGGACCCGTATCGGATACGCAGTATTTT
NA,NA,TRBJ1-1,TRBV20-1,CSAYRENTEAFF,TGCAGTGCGTACAGGGAAAACACTGAAGCTTTCTTT
few,NA,TRBJ1-3,TRBV7-9,CASSFSDRDGGNTIYF,TGTGCCAGCAGCTTCTCAGACCGGGACGGTGGAAACACCATATATTTT
NA,NA,TRBJ2-7,TRBV24-1,CATSDRYEQYF,TGTGCCACCAGTGATCGCTACGAGCAGTACTTC
NA,TRBD1,TRBJ1-5,TRBV11-2,CARVDTGGAPSSNQPQHF,TGTGCCAGAGTAGACACAGGGGGCGCACCCTCTAGCAATCAGCCCCAGCATTTT
many,NA,TRBJ1-5,TRBV5-1,CASSLEGHQPQHF,TGCGCCAGCAGCCTTGAAGGCCATCAGCCCCAGCATTTT
NA,NA,TRBJ2-1,TRBV7-2,CASSPTGSLSYNEQFF,TGTGCCAGCAGCCCTACCGGGTCCCTCTCCTACAATGAGCAGTTCTTC
few,NA,TRBJ1-1,TRBV29-1,CSVPAAQYVGNTEAFF,TGCAGCGTTCCCGCTGCGCAATACGTGGGGAACACTGAAGCTTTCTTT
NA,NA,TRBJ2-2,TRBV30,CAWSVLGPPTGELFF,TGTGCCTGGAGTGTACTTGGCCCCCCCACCGGGGAGCTGTTTTTT